A selection of T cell receptor beta chains follows, all from one sample in a study of T cell responses to AZD1222 COVID-19 vaccine. The data were produced by immunoSEQ multiplex PCR, yet TCRdb's version contains in-frame clones alone and is incomplete. The sample has over 100,000 clones; approximately 86% are singletons. Sequenced here: peripheral blood, sampled 28 days after the second dose of the MenACWY control vaccine. The source is an adult who received the MenACWY meningococcal vaccine as a control. Each CDR3 is given with its conserved first and last residue. A D gene is named only where the DNA matches it firmly. Expanded clones are given a class, and other clones once, few, many or no size at all.

V gene: TRBV3-1/TRBV3-2; clone size: few; J gene: TRBJ1-1; D gene: NA; CDR3 DNA: TGTGCCAGCAGCCAAGAAGGCAGGGTGGCTGAAGCTTTCTTT; CDR3 protein: CASSQEGRVAEAFF
V gene: TRBV2; clone size: NA; J gene: TRBJ1-3; D gene: NA; CDR3 DNA: TGTGCCAGCAGTCCCGAGGGGGCTGGAAACACCATATATTTT; CDR3 protein: CASSPEGAGNTIYF
V gene: TRBV4-3; clone size: NA; J gene: TRBJ2-1; D gene: TRBD2; CDR3 DNA: TGCGCCAGCAGCCCCGCGGGGGCGGGGGGGCCGAATGAGCAGTTCTTC; CDR3 protein: CASSPAGAGGPNEQFF
V gene: TRBV7-2; clone size: NA; J gene: TRBJ1-3; D gene: NA; CDR3 DNA: TGTGCCAGCAGCTTAGGAGGAAACTCTGGAAACACCATATATTTT; CDR3 protein: CASSLGGNSGNTIYF
V gene: TRBV27; clone size: NA; J gene: TRBJ1-1; D gene: TRBD1; CDR3 DNA: TGTGCCAGCAGCCCCAGGGGGGTAGGCACTGAAGCTTTCTTT; CDR3 protein: CASSPRGVGTEAFF
V gene: TRBV19; clone size: once; J gene: TRBJ2-7; D gene: NA; CDR3 DNA: TGTGCCAGTAGTATTGGTACAGGGATCCCCTACGAGCAGTACTTC; CDR3 protein: CASSIGTGIPYEQYF
V gene: TRBV5-1; clone size: NA; J gene: TRBJ1-4; D gene: NA; CDR3 DNA: TGCGCCAGCAGCTTGGTGTCCGGGCATGAAAAACTGTTTTTT; CDR3 protein: CASSLVSGHEKLFF
V gene: TRBV6-5; clone size: NA; J gene: TRBJ2-3; D gene: TRBD1; CDR3 DNA: TGTGCCAGCAAGACAGGGCTTAGCACAGATACGCAGTATTTT; CDR3 protein: CASKTGLSTDTQYF
V gene: TRBV3-1/TRBV3-2; clone size: once; J gene: TRBJ2-7; D gene: NA; CDR3 DNA: TGTGCCAGCAGCGCCGGACTCCAGCCTGTTTTGGGGCAGTACTTC; CDR3 protein: CASSAGLQPVLGQYF
V gene: TRBV19; clone size: NA; J gene: TRBJ1-2; D gene: NA; CDR3 DNA: TGTGCCAGTGACCGACCTCAGGGGCAGGGCTATGGCTACACCTTC; CDR3 protein: CASDRPQGQGYGYTF
V gene: TRBV3-1/TRBV3-2; clone size: NA; J gene: TRBJ2-7; D gene: TRBD1; CDR3 DNA: TGTGCCAGCAGCCATGAAGACGCCGGGACAGGAGTGCTGAGCTCCTACGAGCAGTACTTC; CDR3 protein: CASSHEDAGTGVLSSYEQYF
V gene: TRBV24-1; clone size: NA; J gene: TRBJ2-3; D gene: TRBD1; CDR3 DNA: TGTGCCACCAGTGATTTGAGAGGCCGGGGCCAGGGGGCAGATACGCAGTATTTT; CDR3 protein: CATSDLRGRGQGADTQYF
V gene: TRBV7-2; clone size: NA; J gene: TRBJ1-1; D gene: NA; CDR3 DNA: TGTGCCAGCAGCTCTGCTCCAACAGCGAACACTGAAGCTTTCTTT; CDR3 protein: CASSSAPTANTEAFF
V gene: TRBV15; clone size: NA; J gene: TRBJ2-5; D gene: TRBD2; CDR3 DNA: TGTGCCACCAGCAGAGATCGAAGCGGGGGGACGGAGACCCAGTACTTC; CDR3 protein: CATSRDRSGGTETQYF
V gene: TRBV5-1; clone size: NA; J gene: TRBJ2-7; D gene: TRBD1; CDR3 DNA: TGCGCCAGCAGCCCCTTCCGCGGACAGGGGTCCTCCTACGAGCAGTACTTC; CDR3 protein: CASSPFRGQGSSYEQYF
V gene: TRBV7-2; clone size: once; J gene: TRBJ2-1; D gene: TRBD2; CDR3 DNA: TGTGCCAGCAGCTTGGTTGGGACTAGCGGGAGAGATGAGCAGTTCTTC; CDR3 protein: CASSLVGTSGRDEQFF
V gene: TRBV5-4; clone size: NA; J gene: TRBJ2-1; D gene: NA; CDR3 DNA: TGTGCCAGCAGCTCATTAGCGGTGTACAATGAGCAGTTCTTC; CDR3 protein: CASSSLAVYNEQFF
V gene: TRBV27; clone size: NA; J gene: TRBJ1-5; D gene: TRBD1; CDR3 DNA: TGTGCCAGCAGAACCCTGGGAGGGGGCGCAGGTCAGCCCCAGCATTTT; CDR3 protein: CASRTLGGGAGQPQHF
V gene: TRBV5-5; clone size: NA; J gene: TRBJ1-1; D gene: NA; CDR3 DNA: TGTGCCAGCAGCTCCGGCCCTGGGAGCAACACTGAAGCTTTCTTT; CDR3 protein: CASSSGPGSNTEAFF
V gene: TRBV10-3; clone size: NA; J gene: TRBJ1-6; D gene: TRBD1; CDR3 DNA: TGTGCCATCTCGGGACAGGGAGGGTCACCCCTCCACTTT; CDR3 protein: CAISGQGGSPLHF
V gene: TRBV18; clone size: NA; J gene: TRBJ2-7; D gene: NA; CDR3 DNA: TGTGCCAGCTCCAACAGGGTAACCCACGAGCAGTACTTC; CDR3 protein: CASSNRVTHEQYF
V gene: TRBV14; clone size: NA; J gene: TRBJ2-7; D gene: NA; CDR3 DNA: TGTGCCAGCAGCCACAATGCTGGGCAGTACTTC; CDR3 protein: CASSHNAGQYF
V gene: TRBV4-1; clone size: NA; J gene: TRBJ1-1; D gene: TRBD1; CDR3 DNA: TGCGCCAGCAGCCGAAGCCTCGGGACAGGGGACATGAACACTGAAGCTTTCTTT; CDR3 protein: CASSRSLGTGDMNTEAFF
V gene: TRBV9; clone size: few; J gene: TRBJ2-1; D gene: NA; CDR3 DNA: TGTGCCAGCAGCGTCCAGGGTCTTGATGAGCAGTTCTTC; CDR3 protein: CASSVQGLDEQFF
V gene: TRBV20-1; clone size: NA; J gene: TRBJ2-1; D gene: NA; CDR3 DNA: TGCAGTGCTAGTTCTGGGCTAGCAGGGCCATACAATGAGCAGTTCTTC; CDR3 protein: CSASSGLAGPYNEQFF
V gene: TRBV28; clone size: NA; J gene: TRBJ2-7; D gene: NA; CDR3 DNA: TGTGCCAGCAGTTCCCCTAAAGGAAACTACGAGCAGTACTTC; CDR3 protein: CASSSPKGNYEQYF
V gene: TRBV14; clone size: NA; J gene: TRBJ2-7; D gene: NA; CDR3 DNA: TGTGCCAGCAGTTCACTTAGGTACGAGCAGTACTTC; CDR3 protein: CASSSLRYEQYF
V gene: TRBV9; clone size: NA; J gene: TRBJ1-1; D gene: TRBD1; CDR3 DNA: TGTGCCAGCAACAGGGGGGACAGGGGAACTGAAGCTTTCTTT; CDR3 protein: CASNRGDRGTEAFF
V gene: TRBV2; clone size: NA; J gene: TRBJ2-1; D gene: TRBD1; CDR3 DNA: TGTGCCAGCAGTCCTTCGCCAGGACAGGCCAATGAGCAGTTCTTC; CDR3 protein: CASSPSPGQANEQFF
V gene: TRBV2; clone size: NA; J gene: TRBJ1-2; D gene: TRBD1; CDR3 DNA: TGTGCCAGCCGCCCGGTGACAGGGACCCTTAACTATGGCTACACCTTC; CDR3 protein: CASRPVTGTLNYGYTF
V gene: TRBV11-3; clone size: NA; J gene: TRBJ2-1; D gene: NA; CDR3 DNA: TGTGCCAGCAGCGCAGGCCGGATCTCCTACAATGAGCAGTTCTTC; CDR3 protein: CASSAGRISYNEQFF
V gene: TRBV7-8; clone size: few; J gene: TRBJ2-7; D gene: NA; CDR3 DNA: TGTGCCAGCAGCCACCCAGATGGGCAATCGTACTTC; CDR3 protein: CASSHPDGQSYF
V gene: TRBV11-2; clone size: NA; J gene: TRBJ1-4; D gene: NA; CDR3 DNA: TGTGCCAGCAGCTCTTCGGACGGAGTCTATAATGAAAAACTGTTTTTT; CDR3 protein: CASSSSDGVYNEKLFF
V gene: TRBV7-9; clone size: NA; J gene: TRBJ2-1; D gene: NA; CDR3 DNA: TGTGCCAGCAGCACTCCCTCTAGCAATGAGCAGTTCTTC; CDR3 protein: CASSTPSSNEQFF
V gene: TRBV7-9; clone size: once; J gene: TRBJ1-4; D gene: NA; CDR3 DNA: TGTGCCAGCAGCATGGACGGCGCTAATGAAAAACTGTTTTTT; CDR3 protein: CASSMDGANEKLFF
V gene: TRBV15; clone size: once; J gene: TRBJ2-7; D gene: TRBD2; CDR3 DNA: TGTGCCACCAGCGGGGGAGGGAGCGGTCTCTACGAGCAGTACTTC; CDR3 protein: CATSGGGSGLYEQYF
V gene: TRBV4-2; clone size: NA; J gene: TRBJ2-2; D gene: TRBD2; CDR3 DNA: TGTGCCAGCAGCCGCGACTATAGCGGGACGAACACCGGGGAGCTGTTTTTT; CDR3 protein: CASSRDYSGTNTGELFF
V gene: TRBV7-2; clone size: NA; J gene: TRBJ1-2; D gene: NA; CDR3 DNA: TGTGCCAGCAGCTTTTCCCCACGGTCGGATGGCTACACCTTC; CDR3 protein: CASSFSPRSDGYTF
V gene: TRBV7-3; clone size: NA; J gene: TRBJ2-6; D gene: NA; CDR3 DNA: TGTGCCAGCAGCTTAAGCCGGGACCCCGGGGCCAACGTCCTGACTTTC; CDR3 protein: CASSLSRDPGANVLTF
V gene: TRBV6-2/TRBV6-3; clone size: NA; J gene: TRBJ2-7; D gene: NA; CDR3 DNA: TGTGCCAGCAGTTCCAGCTCCTACGAGCAGTACTTC; CDR3 protein: CASSSSSYEQYF
V gene: TRBV7-2; clone size: NA; J gene: TRBJ2-2; D gene: NA; CDR3 DNA: TGTGCCAGCAGCTTAGTATGGGGGGCGGTCGGGGAGCTGTTTTTT; CDR3 protein: CASSLVWGAVGELFF
V gene: TRBV4-2; clone size: NA; J gene: TRBJ2-3; D gene: TRBD1; CDR3 DNA: TGTGCCAGCAGCCAAGTGATGAAGCGGACTGGACAGGGTCGTGGTACGCAGTATTTT; CDR3 protein: CASSQVMKRTGQGRGTQYF
V gene: TRBV24-1; clone size: NA; J gene: TRBJ1-2; D gene: TRBD1; CDR3 DNA: TGTGCCACCAGTGACGTGGACAGGGCGCACTATGGCTACACCTTC; CDR3 protein: CATSDVDRAHYGYTF
V gene: TRBV5-1; clone size: NA; J gene: TRBJ2-7; D gene: NA; CDR3 DNA: TGCGCCAGCAGCGGAAACCTAGGGACGCCGAGTCAGTACTTC; CDR3 protein: CASSGNLGTPSQYF
V gene: TRBV7-2; clone size: NA; J gene: TRBJ1-3; D gene: NA; CDR3 DNA: TGTGCCAGCAGCTTAGACAGATCCTCTGGAAACACCATATATTTT; CDR3 protein: CASSLDRSSGNTIYF
V gene: TRBV28; clone size: NA; J gene: TRBJ1-1; D gene: NA; CDR3 DNA: TGTGCCAGCAGTCGGTCGACAGCGGAGAACACTGAAGCTTTCTTT; CDR3 protein: CASSRSTAENTEAFF